These T cell receptor beta chains were read from a single sample in a study of blood T cell repertoires in COVID-19. Profiling relied on immunoSEQ multiplex PCR, and the TCRdb table lists in-frame clones only, not all of them. Among approximately 75,000 clones listed, around two thirds were seen once. Material: peripheral blood. These receptor sequences come from a human donor with acute or convalescent COVID-19. The donor label of this sample is uncertain. Both conserved end residues are part of each CDR3. D genes are given only for firm matches. The listing skips clone size in some rows; elsewhere it reads once, few, many or a size class.

d_call: TRBD2; j_call: TRBJ2-2; v_call: TRBV28; clone_size: medium-sized; cdr3_aa: CASSSSGTSAAGELFF; cdr3_nt: TGTGCCAGCAGTTCATCCGGGACTAGCGCCGCCGGGGAGCTGTTTTTT
d_call: NA; j_call: TRBJ1-5; v_call: TRBV3-1/TRBV3-2; clone_size: NA; cdr3_aa: CASSQVSGPQHF; cdr3_nt: TGTGCCAGCAGCCAGGTTTCGGGTCCCCAGCATTTT
d_call: TRBD2; j_call: TRBJ2-1; v_call: TRBV10-3; clone_size: NA; cdr3_aa: CAISADIAGSSYNEQFF; cdr3_nt: TGTGCCATCAGTGCCGATATAGCGGGGAGCTCCTACAATGAGCAGTTCTTC
d_call: NA; j_call: TRBJ2-7; v_call: TRBV6-6; clone_size: NA; cdr3_aa: CASSPRAYEQYF; cdr3_nt: TGTGCCAGCAGCCCGAGGGCCTACGAGCAGTACTTC
d_call: TRBD1; j_call: TRBJ2-7; v_call: TRBV28; clone_size: NA; cdr3_aa: CASSLIGTGSYEQYF; cdr3_nt: TGTGCCAGCAGTTTAATCGGGACAGGATCCTACGAGCAGTACTTC
d_call: NA; j_call: TRBJ2-7; v_call: TRBV27; clone_size: NA; cdr3_aa: CASSLSGQGPAYEQYF; cdr3_nt: TGTGCCAGCAGTTTATCAGGGCAGGGGCCCGCCTACGAGCAGTACTTC
d_call: NA; j_call: TRBJ2-7; v_call: TRBV29-1; clone_size: NA; cdr3_aa: CSVEDRGPGVVYEQYF; cdr3_nt: TGCAGCGTTGAAGATCGCGGTCCGGGGGTCGTCTACGAGCAGTACTTC
d_call: TRBD2; j_call: TRBJ2-4; v_call: TRBV7-7; clone_size: few; cdr3_aa: CASSLWEGDIQYF; cdr3_nt: TGTGCTAGCAGTCTATGGGAGGGAGACATTCAGTACTTC
d_call: NA; j_call: TRBJ2-1; v_call: TRBV7-9; clone_size: NA; cdr3_aa: CASSRSGGEQFF; cdr3_nt: TGTGCCAGCAGTCGTAGCGGTGGTGAGCAGTTCTTC
d_call: TRBD1; j_call: TRBJ2-2; v_call: TRBV5-5; clone_size: NA; cdr3_aa: CASSLTGVSNTGELFF; cdr3_nt: TGTGCCAGCAGCTTGACAGGGGTTTCGAACACCGGGGAGCTGTTTTTT
d_call: NA; j_call: TRBJ1-2; v_call: TRBV30; clone_size: NA; cdr3_aa: CAWSVQGGHIYGYTF; cdr3_nt: TGTGCCTGGAGTGTACAAGGGGGTCATATTTATGGCTACACCTTC
d_call: TRBD1; j_call: TRBJ2-1; v_call: TRBV15; clone_size: NA; cdr3_aa: CATSRMGTGKKNNEQFF; cdr3_nt: TGTGCCACCAGCAGGATGGGGACAGGGAAAAAAAATAATGAGCAGTTCTTC
d_call: NA; j_call: TRBJ2-7; v_call: TRBV12-3/TRBV12-4; clone_size: NA; cdr3_aa: CASSLELRDEQYF; cdr3_nt: TGTGCCAGCAGTTTAGAACTGAGGGACGAGCAGTACTTC
d_call: TRBD2; j_call: TRBJ2-3; v_call: TRBV7-3; clone_size: NA; cdr3_aa: CASSQIAGPSGDTQYF; cdr3_nt: TGTGCCAGCAGTCAAATAGCGGGACCGAGCGGAGATACGCAGTATTTT
d_call: NA; j_call: TRBJ1-4; v_call: TRBV28; clone_size: NA; cdr3_aa: CASSLYGVATNEKLFF; cdr3_nt: TGTGCCAGCAGTTTATACGGGGTTGCAACTAATGAAAAACTGTTTTTT
d_call: NA; j_call: TRBJ2-1; v_call: TRBV14; clone_size: NA; cdr3_aa: CASSRKRVDEQFF; cdr3_nt: TGTGCCAGCAGCCGTAAGCGGGTAGATGAGCAGTTCTTC
d_call: NA; j_call: TRBJ2-1; v_call: TRBV5-5; clone_size: NA; cdr3_aa: CASSSPAPGGNEQFF; cdr3_nt: TGTGCCAGCAGCTCCCCGGCCCCCGGGGGCAATGAGCAGTTCTTC
d_call: NA; j_call: TRBJ1-2; v_call: TRBV19; clone_size: NA; cdr3_aa: CASSMLQIYGYTF; cdr3_nt: TGTGCCAGTAGTATGTTACAGATCTATGGCTACACCTTC
d_call: TRBD1; j_call: TRBJ1-4; v_call: TRBV27; clone_size: NA; cdr3_aa: CASKKTGGNEKLFF; cdr3_nt: TGTGCCAGCAAAAAGACAGGGGGAAATGAAAAACTGTTTTTT
d_call: TRBD1; j_call: TRBJ1-2; v_call: TRBV7-9; clone_size: few; cdr3_aa: CASSLLTGAYGYTF; cdr3_nt: TGTGCCAGCAGCCTATTAACAGGGGCCTATGGCTACACCTTC
d_call: NA; j_call: TRBJ1-2; v_call: TRBV25-1; clone_size: NA; cdr3_aa: CASSELGGYGYTF; cdr3_nt: TGTGCCAGCAGTGAACTCGGGGGCTATGGCTACACCTTC
d_call: TRBD1; j_call: TRBJ1-5; v_call: TRBV18; clone_size: NA; cdr3_aa: CASSPTGGEGQPQHF; cdr3_nt: TGTGCCAGCTCACCGACAGGGGGCGAAGGTCAGCCCCAGCATTTT
d_call: NA; j_call: TRBJ1-5; v_call: TRBV19; clone_size: NA; cdr3_aa: CASSLFSGGNQPQHF; cdr3_nt: TGTGCCAGTAGTCTATTCTCCGGAGGCAATCAGCCCCAGCATTTT
d_call: TRBD1; j_call: TRBJ1-1; v_call: TRBV3-1/TRBV3-2; clone_size: NA; cdr3_aa: CASSQDRGRREAFF; cdr3_nt: TGTGCCAGCAGCCAGGACAGGGGGCGCCGAGAGGCTTTCTTT
d_call: TRBD2; j_call: TRBJ2-7; v_call: TRBV6-1; clone_size: NA; cdr3_aa: CASSDTRGRPVVEQYF; cdr3_nt: TGTGCCAGCAGTGACACCCGCGGGAGGCCTGTAGTTGAGCAGTACTTC
d_call: TRBD2; j_call: TRBJ2-3; v_call: TRBV3-1/TRBV3-2; clone_size: NA; cdr3_aa: CASSLRWGGKEDTQYF; cdr3_nt: TGTGCCAGCAGCCTCCGTTGGGGGGGGAAGGAAGATACGCAGTATTTT
d_call: NA; j_call: TRBJ1-5; v_call: TRBV7-2; clone_size: NA; cdr3_aa: CASSMDRGNQPQHF; cdr3_nt: TGTGCCAGCAGCATGGACAGAGGCAATCAGCCCCAGCATTTT
d_call: NA; j_call: TRBJ1-3; v_call: TRBV15; clone_size: NA; cdr3_aa: CATSRDPTRSGNTIYF; cdr3_nt: TGTGCCACCAGCAGAGATCCAACACGCTCTGGAAACACCATATATTTT
d_call: TRBD1; j_call: TRBJ2-7; v_call: TRBV5-4; clone_size: NA; cdr3_aa: CASSLGAGTGTREQYF; cdr3_nt: TGTGCCAGCAGCTTGGGGGCCGGGACAGGGACCCGTGAGCAGTACTTC
d_call: NA; j_call: TRBJ1-3; v_call: TRBV28; clone_size: NA; cdr3_aa: CASSRGGTGNTIYF; cdr3_nt: TGTGCCAGCAGTCGGGGGGGGACTGGAAACACCATATATTTT
d_call: TRBD2; j_call: TRBJ2-7; v_call: TRBV7-9; clone_size: NA; cdr3_aa: CASPGTSGHFLEQYF; cdr3_nt: TGTGCCAGCCCTGGGACTAGCGGGCACTTTCTCGAGCAGTACTTC
d_call: NA; j_call: TRBJ2-3; v_call: TRBV5-1; clone_size: few; cdr3_aa: CASRREPADTQYF; cdr3_nt: TGCGCCAGCAGGAGGGAGCCAGCAGATACGCAGTATTTT
d_call: TRBD2; j_call: TRBJ2-2; v_call: TRBV28; clone_size: NA; cdr3_aa: CASRHRPSGRSGELFF; cdr3_nt: TGTGCCAGCAGACATAGGCCTAGCGGAAGATCCGGGGAGCTGTTTTTT
d_call: TRBD1; j_call: TRBJ1-2; v_call: TRBV6-2/TRBV6-3; clone_size: NA; cdr3_aa: CASSRDRESYGYTF; cdr3_nt: TGTGCCAGCAGCCGGGACAGAGAGTCTTATGGCTACACCTTC
d_call: NA; j_call: TRBJ2-7; v_call: TRBV24-1; clone_size: NA; cdr3_aa: CATSDALYEQYF; cdr3_nt: TGTGCCACCAGTGACGCACTCTACGAGCAGTACTTC
d_call: NA; j_call: TRBJ1-2; v_call: TRBV10-3; clone_size: NA; cdr3_aa: CAISESYSYGYTF; cdr3_nt: TGTGCCATCAGTGAGTCGTACAGCTATGGCTACACCTTC
d_call: TRBD2; j_call: TRBJ2-3; v_call: TRBV30; clone_size: NA; cdr3_aa: CAWSLAGGIDTQYF; cdr3_nt: TGTGCCTGGAGTCTGGCGGGAGGGATAGATACGCAGTATTTT
d_call: NA; j_call: TRBJ1-6; v_call: TRBV5-1; clone_size: few; cdr3_aa: CASSLALTGLSPLHF; cdr3_nt: TGCGCCAGCAGCTTGGCCCTTACAGGGCTTTCACCCCTCCACTTT
d_call: NA; j_call: TRBJ1-2; v_call: TRBV2; clone_size: NA; cdr3_aa: CASSASGNYGYTF; cdr3_nt: TGTGCCAGCAGTGCCTCCGGGAACTATGGCTACACCTTC
d_call: NA; j_call: TRBJ2-5; v_call: TRBV4-3; clone_size: NA; cdr3_aa: CASSQDQPGNSLRETQYF; cdr3_nt: TGCGCCAGCAGCCAAGATCAACCCGGGAACAGCTTAAGAGAGACCCAGTACTTC
d_call: TRBD1; j_call: TRBJ1-4; v_call: TRBV30; clone_size: NA; cdr3_aa: CAWVPGQNEKLFF; cdr3_nt: TGTGCCTGGGTTCCGGGACAGAATGAAAAACTGTTTTTT
d_call: NA; j_call: TRBJ1-6; v_call: TRBV5-1; clone_size: NA; cdr3_aa: CASSFARNSPLHF; cdr3_nt: TGCGCCAGCAGCTTCGCCAGGAATTCACCCCTCCACTTT
d_call: NA; j_call: TRBJ2-3; v_call: TRBV2; clone_size: NA; cdr3_aa: CASTQTASTDTQYF; cdr3_nt: TGTGCCAGCACCCAGACAGCTAGCACAGATACGCAGTATTTT
d_call: TRBD2; j_call: TRBJ2-1; v_call: TRBV24-1; clone_size: NA; cdr3_aa: CATSDKTSGHNEQFF; cdr3_nt: TGTGCCACCAGTGATAAGACTAGCGGACACAATGAGCAGTTCTTC
d_call: TRBD2; j_call: TRBJ2-1; v_call: TRBV5-8; clone_size: once; cdr3_aa: CASSFDSRSGSRNEQFF; cdr3_nt: TGTGCCAGCAGCTTTGACTCCAGGAGCGGGAGTCGGAATGAGCAGTTCTTC
d_call: TRBD1; j_call: TRBJ1-4; v_call: TRBV5-4; clone_size: NA; cdr3_aa: CASSSEGGEKLFF; cdr3_nt: TGTGCCAGCAGCTCGGAAGGGGGCGAAAAACTGTTTTTT
d_call: NA; j_call: TRBJ1-3; v_call: TRBV18; clone_size: once; cdr3_aa: CASSPVDKNTIYF; cdr3_nt: TGTGCCAGCTCACCAGTGGACAAAAACACCATATATTTT
d_call: NA; j_call: TRBJ2-3; v_call: TRBV5-6; clone_size: NA; cdr3_aa: CASSLRQPGDTQYF; cdr3_nt: TGTGCCAGCAGCTTGAGACAGCCAGGAGATACGCAGTATTTT
d_call: NA; j_call: TRBJ2-1; v_call: TRBV7-9; clone_size: NA; cdr3_aa: CASTPGGPDNEQFF; cdr3_nt: TGTGCCAGTACCCCCGGGGGGCCGGACAATGAGCAGTTCTTC
d_call: TRBD1; j_call: TRBJ2-3; v_call: TRBV5-4; clone_size: NA; cdr3_aa: CASSPRDRDGTDTQYF; cdr3_nt: TGTGCCAGCAGCCCGAGGGACAGGGACGGCACAGATACGCAGTATTTT
d_call: NA; j_call: TRBJ1-2; v_call: TRBV28; clone_size: NA; cdr3_aa: CASARDKRGYTF; cdr3_nt: TGTGCCAGTGCAAGGGACAAGCGAGGCTACACCTTC
d_call: NA; j_call: TRBJ1-6; v_call: TRBV6-5; clone_size: few; cdr3_aa: CATLPRGSYNSPLHF; cdr3_nt: TGTGCCACCCTCCCCAGGGGCTCCTATAATTCACCCCTCCACTTT
d_call: TRBD1; j_call: TRBJ2-7; v_call: TRBV7-2; clone_size: once; cdr3_aa: CASSPRTGLLEQYF; cdr3_nt: TGTGCCAGCAGCCCCCGGACAGGGTTGCTCGAGCAGTACTTC
d_call: TRBD2; j_call: TRBJ2-5; v_call: TRBV14; clone_size: NA; cdr3_aa: CASSRLAGIQETQYF; cdr3_nt: TGTGCCAGCAGCCGGCTAGCGGGGATCCAAGAGACCCAGTACTTC
d_call: NA; j_call: TRBJ2-7; v_call: TRBV12-3/TRBV12-4; clone_size: NA; cdr3_aa: CASSRGGYEQYF; cdr3_nt: TGTGCCAGCAGTAGGGGGGGCTACGAGCAGTACTTC
d_call: TRBD1; j_call: TRBJ1-5; v_call: TRBV19; clone_size: NA; cdr3_aa: CASSIPGTASNQPQHF; cdr3_nt: TGTGCCAGTAGTATTCCCGGGACAGCAAGCAATCAGCCCCAGCATTTT
d_call: TRBD1; j_call: TRBJ2-2; v_call: TRBV11-3; clone_size: once; cdr3_aa: CASSLVGQGNTGELFF; cdr3_nt: TGTGCCAGCAGCTTAGTGGGACAGGGGAACACCGGGGAGCTGTTTTTT
d_call: TRBD1; j_call: TRBJ1-6; v_call: TRBV5-6; clone_size: NA; cdr3_aa: CASSLWTGGVWVSNSPLHF; cdr3_nt: TGTGCCAGCAGCCTCTGGACAGGGGGCGTTTGGGTATCCAATTCACCCCTCCACTTT
d_call: TRBD1; j_call: TRBJ2-7; v_call: TRBV24-1; clone_size: NA; cdr3_aa: CATSDPRQGHYEQYF; cdr3_nt: TGTGCCACCAGTGATCCTCGACAGGGTCACTACGAGCAGTACTTC
d_call: TRBD1; j_call: TRBJ1-2; v_call: TRBV7-8; clone_size: NA; cdr3_aa: CASSLSDRANYGYTF; cdr3_nt: TGTGCCAGCAGCTTGTCCGACAGGGCTAACTATGGCTACACCTTC